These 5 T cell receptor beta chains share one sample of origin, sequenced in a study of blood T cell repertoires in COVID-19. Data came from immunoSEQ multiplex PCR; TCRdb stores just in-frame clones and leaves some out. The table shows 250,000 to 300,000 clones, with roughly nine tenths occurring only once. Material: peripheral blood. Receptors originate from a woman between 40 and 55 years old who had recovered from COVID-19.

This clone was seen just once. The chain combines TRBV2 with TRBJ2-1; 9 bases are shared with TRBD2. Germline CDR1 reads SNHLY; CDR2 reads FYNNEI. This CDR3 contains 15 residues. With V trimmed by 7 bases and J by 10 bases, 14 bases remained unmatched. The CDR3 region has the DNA TGTGCCAGCATACGTGGGCTAGCGGGATGGAGGGAGCAGTTCTTC. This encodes CASIRGLAGWREQFF.

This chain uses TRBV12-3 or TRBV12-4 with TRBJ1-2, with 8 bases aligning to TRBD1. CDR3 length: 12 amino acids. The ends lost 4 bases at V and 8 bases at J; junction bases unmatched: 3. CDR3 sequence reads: CASSSTGDGYTF. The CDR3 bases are TGTGCCAGCAGTTCGACAGGGGACGGCTACACCTTC.

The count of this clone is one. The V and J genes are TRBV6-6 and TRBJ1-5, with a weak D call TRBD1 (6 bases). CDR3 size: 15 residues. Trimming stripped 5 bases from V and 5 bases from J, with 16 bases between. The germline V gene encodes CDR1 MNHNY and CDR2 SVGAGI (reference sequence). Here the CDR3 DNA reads TGTGCCAGCAGTGCAACACCCGACAGGTATCAGCCCCAGCATTTT. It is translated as CASSATPDRYQPQHF.

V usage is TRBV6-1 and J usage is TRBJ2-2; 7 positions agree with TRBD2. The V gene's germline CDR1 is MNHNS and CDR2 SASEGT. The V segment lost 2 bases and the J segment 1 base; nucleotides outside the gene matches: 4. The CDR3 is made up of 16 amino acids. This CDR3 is CASSERPSGNTGELFF. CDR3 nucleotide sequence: TGTGCCAGCAGTGAACGTCCTAGCGGGAACACCGGGGAGCTGTTTTTT.

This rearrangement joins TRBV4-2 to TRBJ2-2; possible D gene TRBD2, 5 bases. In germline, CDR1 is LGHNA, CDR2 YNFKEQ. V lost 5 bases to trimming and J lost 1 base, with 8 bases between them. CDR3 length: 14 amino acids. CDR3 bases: TGTGCCAGCAGCGCCGGGGAGAACACCGGGGAGCTGTTTTTT. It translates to CASSAGENTGELFF.